One sample yielded the 15 T cell receptor beta chains listed below, sequenced in a study of T cells in Graves' hyperthyroidism and ophthalmopathy. Researchers amplified the TCR beta CDR3 regions from RNA transcripts. An initial round of RT-PCR targeting the TCR CDR3 relied on the HTBI primer set. TCRdb recomputed calls from the multiplex PCR reads with MiXCR, one row per CDR3 protein. The sample carries 700,000 or so distinct CDR3 sequences, around 15% recorded once. Sequencing input: blood. Receptors originate from a woman in her forties or fifties with Graves' ophthalmopathy.

Many counts were recorded for this clonotype. J is TRBJ2-2 and V is TRBV7-8, with TRBD1 matching over 8 bases. CDR1 SGHVS and CDR2 FQNEAQ come from the germline V gene. This CDR3 comprises 18 residues. V shed 5 bases and J 3 bases; nucleotides not matched to a gene: 14. The CDR3 nucleotides are TGTGCCAGCAGCCGAAGGCTAGAACCGGGACAGGACACCGGGGAGCTGTTTTTT. This codes for CASSRRLEPGQDTGELFF.

This clonotype was picked up many times. The chain couples TRBV20-1 to TRBJ2-2; 7 nucleotides match TRBD2. Germline values: CDR1 DFQATT, CDR2 SNEGSKA (reference sequence). V was pared by 3 bases and J by 1 base, with 2 bases of the junction left unmatched. The CDR3 consists of 14 residues. CDR3 nucleotides: TGCAGTGCTAGCGGGAGGCAGAACACCGGGGAGCTGTTTTTT. Its translation is CSASGRQNTGELFF.

The chain combines TRBV15 with TRBJ1-1; D is unresolved. V dropped 3 bases and J dropped 4 bases, with 15 bases sitting between them. CDR3 length: 15 amino acids. Per the germline V gene, CDR1 is LNHNV and CDR2 is YYDKDF (reference sequence). CDR3: CATSRMELGITEAFF. CDR3 sequence (DNA): TGTGCCACCAGCAGGATGGAGTTGGGGATCACTGAAGCTTTCTTT. The full variable domain, in which reference TRBV15 and TRBJ1-1 provide the parts outside the CDR3, is DAMVIQNPRYQVTQFGKPVTLSCSQTLNHNVMYWYQQKSSQAPKLLFHYYDKDFNNEADTPDNFQSRRPNTSFCFLDIRSPGLGDTAMYLCATSRMELGITEAFFGQGTRLTVV.

Many counts were recorded for this clonotype. This chain connects TRBV2 to TRBJ2-5; 7 nucleotides match TRBD2. Germline trimming cut 4 bases from V and 3 bases from J; bases unmatched to any gene: 2. Germline CDR1 SNHLY, CDR2 FYNNEI. CDR3 length: 13 residues. The CDR3 region has the DNA TGTGCCAGCAGTGGGGGGGGAGAAGAGACCCAGTACTTC. Its protein is CASSGGGEETQYF.

This clonotype was seen a few times. The chain employs TRBV5-1 and TRBJ2-3; 9 positions agree with TRBD1. Germline V lookup: CDR1 SGHRS, CDR2 YFSETQ. The CDR3 runs to 15 residues. Losses at the gene ends were 0 bases for V and 2 bases for J; bases not matched to a gene: 1. The CDR3 loop reads CASSLAQGATDTQYF. The CDR3 DNA reads as TGCGCCAGCAGCTTGGCACAGGGGGCCACAGATACGCAGTATTTT.

This clonotype has a count of ten or more. This chain links TRBV2 with TRBJ2-2; D uncertain. The V end lost 4 bases, the J end lost 7 bases, and 13 bases lay between the germline ends. The CDR3 consists of 14 residues. The germline V gene encodes CDR1 SNHLY and CDR2 FYNNEI. CDR3 DNA sequence: TGTGCCAGCAGTGGTGGCTCCAGGAACGGGGAGCTGTTTTTT. It encodes CASSGGSRNGELFF.

The chain carries TRBV11-2 and TRBJ1-3; D may be TRBD1 (6 bases). Trimming shortened V by 1 base and J by 9 bases, and 13 bases separated the two germline ends. The germline CDR1 and CDR2 sequences are SGHAT and FQNNGV. The CDR3 totals 14 residues. The CDR3 DNA follows: TGTGCCAGCAGCTTAGCGAGCAGAGGGGGCACCATATATTTT. Translation gives CASSLASRGGTIYF.

This clonotype was seen many times. The genes are TRBV28 and TRBJ2-7; TRBD1 aligns across 7 bases. The germline gives CDR1 MDHEN, CDR2 SYDVKM. CDR3 length: 17 residues. With 3 bases clipped from V and 4 bases from J, the junction kept 15 bases outside the gene matches. CDR3 coding DNA: TGTGCCAGCAGTTTTTCCTCCTACCGGGACAGATTATACGAGCAGTACTTC. Translated, it gives CASSFSSYRDRLYEQYF.

Many counts were recorded for this clonotype. The CDR3 reads CATSGGADGQPQHF. In DNA, the CDR3 is TGTGCCACCAGTGGGGGGGCGGACGGTCAGCCCCAGCATTTT. The J gene is TRBJ1-5, the V gene TRBV24-1, with D perhaps matching TRBD1 (6 bases). The germline V gene has CDR1 KGHDR and CDR2 SFDVKD. V was pared by 5 bases and J by 6 bases, with 13 bases between. The CDR3 is 14 residues long.

The J gene is TRBJ1-1, the V gene TRBV9; no reliable D call. V gave up 0 bases and J gave up 5 bases, with 11 bases separating them. The CDR3 consists of 14 residues. Germline V CDR1 and CDR2: SGDLS, YYNGEE. In DNA, the CDR3 is TGTGCCAGCAGCGTAGGGTGGGAAGGGACTGAAGCTTTCTTT. Translation gives CASSVGWEGTEAFF.

Regarding this clonotype: A much more abundant neighbour one base away suggests this may be a read error. The chain joins TRBV11-2 to TRBJ2-1; 11 nucleotides align to TRBD2. V was clipped by 5 bases and J by 3 bases; unmatched bases: 3. This CDR3 contains 15 residues. Germline V gene sequence: CDR1 SGHAT, CDR2 FQNNGV. Written as DNA, the CDR3 is TGTGCCAGCAGCCCGACTAGCGGGAACTACAATGAGCAGTTCTTC. Amino acid sequence: CASSPTSGNYNEQFF.

The rearrangement joins TRBV15 to TRBJ2-3; D remains unclear. The germline CDR1 and CDR2 sequences are LNHNV and YYDKDF (reference sequence). V lost 8 bases to trimming and J lost 1 base, with 10 bases between them. The CDR3 spans 13 residues. The CDR3 bases are TGTGCCACCTGGACGAAGGGCACAGATACGCAGTATTTT. Translated, it gives CATWTKGTDTQYF. The full variable domain, in which reference TRBV15 and TRBJ2-3 provide the parts outside the CDR3, is DAMVIQNPRYQVTQFGKPVTLSCSQTLNHNVMYWYQQKSSQAPKLLFHYYDKDFNNEADTPDNFQSRRPNTSFCFLDIRSPGLGDTAMYLCATWTKGTDTQYFGPGTRLTVL.

For this clonotype: This may arise from a read error, as a much more abundant clone is one base away. The chain carries TRBV20-1 and TRBJ1-4; no reliable D call. The CDR3 has 14 residues. V lost 1 base and J 4 bases, leaving 10 bases between the germline ends. Germline CDR1 is DFQATT and CDR2 is SNEGSKA (reference sequence). The CDR3 sequence is CSARAAANNEKLFF. CDR3 sequence (DNA): TGCAGTGCTAGAGCCGCGGCTAATAATGAAAAACTGTTTTTT.

This clonotype was counted only a few times. The gene calls are TRBV12-3 or TRBV12-4 and TRBJ2-1; 10 nucleotides align to TRBD2. V shed 6 bases and J 8 bases; nucleotides not matched to a gene: 10. The CDR3 has 15 residues. CDR3 DNA: TGTGCCAGCAGGGGGGGCAGCGGGAGGGGGGATGAGCAGTTCTTC. Translated: CASRGGSGRGDEQFF.

As for this clonotype: It may be a read error: a sequence one base away is much more abundant. The gene calls are TRBV28 and TRBJ1-1; possibly TRBD1 for D (5 bases). This CDR3 is 14 amino acids long. Germline V gene sequence: CDR1 MDHEN, CDR2 SYDVKM. CDR3: CASSFPGLVTEALF. The CDR3 nucleotides read TGTGCCAGCAGTTTTCCAGGGCTGGTCACTGAAGCTCTCTTT. Together with reference TRBV28 and TRBJ1-1, the CDR3 gives the full variable domain: DVKVTQSSRYLVKRTGEKVFLECVQDMDHENMFWYRQDPGLGLRLIYFSYDVKMKEKGDIPEGYSVSREKKERFSLILESASTNQTSMYLCASSFPGLVTEALFGQGTRLTVV.